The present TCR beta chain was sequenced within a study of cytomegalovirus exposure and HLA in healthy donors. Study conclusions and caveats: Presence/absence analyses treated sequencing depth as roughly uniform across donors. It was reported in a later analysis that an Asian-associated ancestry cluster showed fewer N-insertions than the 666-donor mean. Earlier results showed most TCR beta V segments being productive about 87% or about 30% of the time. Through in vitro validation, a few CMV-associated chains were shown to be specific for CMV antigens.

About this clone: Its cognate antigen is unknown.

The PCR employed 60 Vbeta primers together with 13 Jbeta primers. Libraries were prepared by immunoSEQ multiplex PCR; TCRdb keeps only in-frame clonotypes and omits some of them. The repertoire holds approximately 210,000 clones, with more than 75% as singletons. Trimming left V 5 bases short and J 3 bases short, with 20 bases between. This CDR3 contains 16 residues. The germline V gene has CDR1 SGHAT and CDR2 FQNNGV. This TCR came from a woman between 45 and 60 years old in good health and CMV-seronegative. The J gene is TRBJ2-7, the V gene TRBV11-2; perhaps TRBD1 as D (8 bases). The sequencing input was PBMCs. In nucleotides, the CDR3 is TGTGCCAGCAGCACATACAGGGGGAGGGGAAACTACGAGCAGTACTTC. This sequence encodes CASSTYRGRGNYEQYF.